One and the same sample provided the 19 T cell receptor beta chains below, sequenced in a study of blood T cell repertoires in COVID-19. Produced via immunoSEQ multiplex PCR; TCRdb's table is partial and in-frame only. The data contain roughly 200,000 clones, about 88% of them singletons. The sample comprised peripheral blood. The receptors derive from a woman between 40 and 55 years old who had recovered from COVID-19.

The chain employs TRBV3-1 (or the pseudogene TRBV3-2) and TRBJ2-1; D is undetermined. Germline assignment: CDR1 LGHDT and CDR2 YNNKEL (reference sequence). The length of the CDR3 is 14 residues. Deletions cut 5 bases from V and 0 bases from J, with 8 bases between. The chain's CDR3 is CASSSTGSYNEQFF. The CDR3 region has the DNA TGTGCCAGCAGCTCCACCGGCTCCTACAATGAGCAGTTCTTC.

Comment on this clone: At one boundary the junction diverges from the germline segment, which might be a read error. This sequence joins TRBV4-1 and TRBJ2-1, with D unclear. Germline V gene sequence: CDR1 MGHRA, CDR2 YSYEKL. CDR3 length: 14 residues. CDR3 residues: CASSQDSSYDEQFF. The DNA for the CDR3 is TGCGCCAGCAGCCAAGATAGTAGCTACGATGAGCAGTTCTTC.

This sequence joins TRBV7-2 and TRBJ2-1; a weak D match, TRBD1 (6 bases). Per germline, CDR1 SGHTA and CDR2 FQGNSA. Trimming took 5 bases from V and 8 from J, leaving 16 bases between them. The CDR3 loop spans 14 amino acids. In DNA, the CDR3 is TGTGCCAGCAGCCCTCGGGCAGGGGTCGATGAGCAGTTCTTC. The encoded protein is CASSPRAGVDEQFF.

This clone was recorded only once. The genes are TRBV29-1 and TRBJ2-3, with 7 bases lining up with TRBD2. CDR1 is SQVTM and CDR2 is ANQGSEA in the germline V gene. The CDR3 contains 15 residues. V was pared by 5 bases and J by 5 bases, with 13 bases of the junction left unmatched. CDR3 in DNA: TGCAGCGTTCTGGGGACTACCATGACCATAGATACGCAGTATTTT. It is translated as CSVLGTTMTIDTQYF.

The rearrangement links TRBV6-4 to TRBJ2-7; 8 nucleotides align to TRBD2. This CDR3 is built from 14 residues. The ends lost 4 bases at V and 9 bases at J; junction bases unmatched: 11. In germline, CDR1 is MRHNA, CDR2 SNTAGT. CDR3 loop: CASSAEFLAGRQYF. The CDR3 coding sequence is TGTGCCAGCAGTGCCGAATTCCTAGCGGGTCGGCAGTACTTC.

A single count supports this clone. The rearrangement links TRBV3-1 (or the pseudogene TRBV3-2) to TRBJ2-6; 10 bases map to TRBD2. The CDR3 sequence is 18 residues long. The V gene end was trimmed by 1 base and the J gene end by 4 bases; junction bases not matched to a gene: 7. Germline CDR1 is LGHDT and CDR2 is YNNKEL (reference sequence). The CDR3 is CASSQASGRVRGANVLTF. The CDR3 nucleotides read TGTGCCAGCAGCCAAGCTAGCGGGAGAGTACGGGGGGCCAACGTCCTGACTTTC.

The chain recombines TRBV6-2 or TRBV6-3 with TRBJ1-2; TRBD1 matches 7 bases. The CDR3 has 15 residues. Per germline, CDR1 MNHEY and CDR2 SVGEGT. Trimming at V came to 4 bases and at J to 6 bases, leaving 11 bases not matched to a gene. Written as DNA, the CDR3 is TGTGCCAGCAGTTTCAGGAGTACAGGGGTGCATGGCTACACCTTC. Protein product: CASSFRSTGVHGYTF.

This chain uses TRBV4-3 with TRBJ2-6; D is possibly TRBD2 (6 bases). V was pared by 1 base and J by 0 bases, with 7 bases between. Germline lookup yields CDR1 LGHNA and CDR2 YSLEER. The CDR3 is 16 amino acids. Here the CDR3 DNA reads TGCGCCAGCAGCCAAGTTAGCGGCTCTGGGGCCAACGTCCTGACTTTC. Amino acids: CASSQVSGSGANVLTF.

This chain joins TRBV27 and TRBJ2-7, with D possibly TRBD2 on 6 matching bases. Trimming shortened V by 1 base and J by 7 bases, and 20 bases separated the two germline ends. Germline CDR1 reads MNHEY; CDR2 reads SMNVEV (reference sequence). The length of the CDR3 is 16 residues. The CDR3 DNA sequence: TGTGCCAGCAGTTTATTCTCCTTGGGGGAGGCAGGGGAGCAGTACTTC. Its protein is CASSLFSLGEAGEQYF.

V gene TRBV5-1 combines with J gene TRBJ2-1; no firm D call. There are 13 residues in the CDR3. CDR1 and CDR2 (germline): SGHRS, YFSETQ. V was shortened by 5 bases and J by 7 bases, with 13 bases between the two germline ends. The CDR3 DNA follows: TGCGCCAGCAGGTCTATCCCCGGTAATGAGCAGTTCTTC. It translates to CASRSIPGNEQFF. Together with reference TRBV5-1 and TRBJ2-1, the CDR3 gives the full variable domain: KAGVTQTPRYLIKTRGQQVTLSCSPISGHRSVSWYQQTPGQGLQFLFEYFSETQRNKGNFPGRFSGRQFSNSRSEMNVSTLELGDSALYLCASRSIPGNEQFFGPGTRLTVL.

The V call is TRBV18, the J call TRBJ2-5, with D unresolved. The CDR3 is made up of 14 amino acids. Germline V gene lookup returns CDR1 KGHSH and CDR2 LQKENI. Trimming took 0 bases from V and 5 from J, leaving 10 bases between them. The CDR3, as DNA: TGTGCCAGCTCACCACCCAACAATGTGGAGACCCAGTACTTC. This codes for CASSPPNNVETQYF. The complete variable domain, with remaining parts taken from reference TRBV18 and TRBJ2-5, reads NAGVMQNPRHLVRRRGQEARLRCSPMKGHSHVYWYRQLPEEGLKFMVYLQKENIIDESGMPKERFSAEFPKEGPSILRIQQVVRGDSAAYFCASSPPNNVETQYFGPGTRLLVL.

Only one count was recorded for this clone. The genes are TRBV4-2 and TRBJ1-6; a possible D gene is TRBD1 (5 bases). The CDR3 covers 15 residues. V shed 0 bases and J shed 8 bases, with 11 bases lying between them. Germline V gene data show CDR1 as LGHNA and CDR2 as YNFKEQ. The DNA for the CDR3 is TGTGCCAGCAGCCAAGATGACAGTTGGGATTCACCCCTCCACTTT. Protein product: CASSQDDSWDSPLHF.

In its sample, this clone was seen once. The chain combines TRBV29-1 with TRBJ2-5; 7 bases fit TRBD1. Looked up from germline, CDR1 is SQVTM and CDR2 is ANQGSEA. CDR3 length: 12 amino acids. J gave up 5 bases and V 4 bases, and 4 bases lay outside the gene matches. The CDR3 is CSVGQGGETQYF. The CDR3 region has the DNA TGCAGCGTTGGACAGGGTGGGGAGACCCAGTACTTC.

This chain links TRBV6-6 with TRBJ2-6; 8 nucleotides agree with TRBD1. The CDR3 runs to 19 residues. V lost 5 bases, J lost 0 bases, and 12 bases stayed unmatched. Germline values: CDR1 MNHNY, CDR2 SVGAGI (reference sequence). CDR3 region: CASSPVGTGLFSGANVLTF. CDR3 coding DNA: TGTGCCAGCAGTCCGGTCGGGACAGGACTTTTCTCTGGGGCCAACGTCCTGACTTTC.

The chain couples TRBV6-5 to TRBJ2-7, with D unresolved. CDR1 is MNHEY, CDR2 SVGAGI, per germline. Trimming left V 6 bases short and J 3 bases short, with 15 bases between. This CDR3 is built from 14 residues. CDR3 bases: TGTGCCAGCAGCAAAAACATCGATAACTACGAGCAGTACTTC. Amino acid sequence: CASSKNIDNYEQYF.

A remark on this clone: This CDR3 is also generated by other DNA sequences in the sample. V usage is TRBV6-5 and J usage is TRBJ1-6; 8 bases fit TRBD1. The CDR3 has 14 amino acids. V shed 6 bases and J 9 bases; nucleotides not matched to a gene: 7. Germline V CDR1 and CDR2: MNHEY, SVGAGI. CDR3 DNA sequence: TGTGCCAGCAGGAGGGACAGGAGATCTTCACCCCTCCACTTT. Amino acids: CASRRDRRSSPLHF.

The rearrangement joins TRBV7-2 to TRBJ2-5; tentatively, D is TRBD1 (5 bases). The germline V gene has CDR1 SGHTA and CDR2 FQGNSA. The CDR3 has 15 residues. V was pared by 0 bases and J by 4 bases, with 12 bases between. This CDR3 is CASSLAGQGPETQYF. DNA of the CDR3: TGTGCCAGCAGCTTAGCGGGGCAGGGTCCAGAGACCCAGTACTTC.

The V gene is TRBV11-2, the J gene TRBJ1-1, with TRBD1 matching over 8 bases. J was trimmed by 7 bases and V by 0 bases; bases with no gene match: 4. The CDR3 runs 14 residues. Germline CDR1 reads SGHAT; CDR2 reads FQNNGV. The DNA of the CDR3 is TGTGCCAGCAGCTTAGATCCAGGGGGCGATGAAGCTTTCTTT. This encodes CASSLDPGGDEAFF.

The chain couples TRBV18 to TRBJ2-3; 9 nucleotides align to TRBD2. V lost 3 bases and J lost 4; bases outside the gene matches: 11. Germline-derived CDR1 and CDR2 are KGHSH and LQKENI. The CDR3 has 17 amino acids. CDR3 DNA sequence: TGTGCCAGCTCACCCCCATTTTTAGCGGGAGATGCAGATACGCAGTATTTT. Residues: CASSPPFLAGDADTQYF.